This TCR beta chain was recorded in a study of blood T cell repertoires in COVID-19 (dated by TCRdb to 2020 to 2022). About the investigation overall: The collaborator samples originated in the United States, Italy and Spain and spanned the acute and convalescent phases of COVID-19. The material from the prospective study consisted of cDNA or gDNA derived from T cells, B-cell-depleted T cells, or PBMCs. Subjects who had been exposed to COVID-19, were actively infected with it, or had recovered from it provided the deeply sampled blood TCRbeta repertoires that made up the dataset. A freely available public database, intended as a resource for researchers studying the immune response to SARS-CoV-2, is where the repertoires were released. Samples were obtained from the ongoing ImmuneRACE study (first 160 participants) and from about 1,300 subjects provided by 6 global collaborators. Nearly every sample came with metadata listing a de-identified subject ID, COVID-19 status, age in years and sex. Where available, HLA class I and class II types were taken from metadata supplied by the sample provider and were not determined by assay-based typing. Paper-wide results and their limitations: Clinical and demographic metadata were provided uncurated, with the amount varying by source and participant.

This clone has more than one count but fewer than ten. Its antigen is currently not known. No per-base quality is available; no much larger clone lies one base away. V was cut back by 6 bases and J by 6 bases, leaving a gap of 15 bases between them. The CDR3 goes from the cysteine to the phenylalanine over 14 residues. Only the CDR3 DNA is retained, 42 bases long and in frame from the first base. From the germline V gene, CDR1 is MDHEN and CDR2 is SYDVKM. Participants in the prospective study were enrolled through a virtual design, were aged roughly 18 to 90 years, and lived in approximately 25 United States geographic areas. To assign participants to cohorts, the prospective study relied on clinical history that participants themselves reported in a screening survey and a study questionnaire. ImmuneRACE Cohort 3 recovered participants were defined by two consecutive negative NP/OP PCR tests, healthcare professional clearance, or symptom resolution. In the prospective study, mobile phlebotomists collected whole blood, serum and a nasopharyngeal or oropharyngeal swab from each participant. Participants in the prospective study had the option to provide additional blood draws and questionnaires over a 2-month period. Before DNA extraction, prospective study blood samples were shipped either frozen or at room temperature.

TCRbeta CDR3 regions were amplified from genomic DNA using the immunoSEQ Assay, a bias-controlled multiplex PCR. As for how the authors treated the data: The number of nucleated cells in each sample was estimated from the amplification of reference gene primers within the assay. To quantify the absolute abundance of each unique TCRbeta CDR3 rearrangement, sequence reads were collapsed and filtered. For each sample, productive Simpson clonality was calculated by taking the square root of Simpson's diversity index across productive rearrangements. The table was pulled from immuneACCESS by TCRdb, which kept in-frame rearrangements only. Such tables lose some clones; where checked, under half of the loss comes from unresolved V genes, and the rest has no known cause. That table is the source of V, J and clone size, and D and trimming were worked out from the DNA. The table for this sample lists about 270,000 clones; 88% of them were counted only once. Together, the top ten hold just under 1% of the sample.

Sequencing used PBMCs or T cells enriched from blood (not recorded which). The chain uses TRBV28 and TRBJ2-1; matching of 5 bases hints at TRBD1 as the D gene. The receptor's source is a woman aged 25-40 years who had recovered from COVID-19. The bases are TGTGCCAGCAGGGTGACAGAGCTGATCAATGAGCAGTTCTTC. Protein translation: CASRVTELINEQFF.